This T cell receptor beta chain emerged from a study of CD8 T cells in ankylosing spondylitis. Germline V gene sequence: CDR1 SGDLS, CDR2 YYNGEE. CDR3 length: 15 amino acids. The ends were cut back, 0 bases at V and 4 bases at J, with 11 bases in the middle. Researchers built TCR beta libraries using quantitative 5'-RACE with molecular barcodes. TCRdb analysed the 5' RACE reads with MiXCR anew, one entry per CDR3 protein. The sample yields tens of thousands of distinct CDR3 sequences, roughly 3% seen once. This clonotype has a count of ten or more. The TCR originated in a male donor with ankylosing spondylitis or in good health (not recorded which). This rearrangement joins TRBV9 to TRBJ2-1; tentative D call: TRBD2 (6 bases). Sequencing input: blood, either unsorted or a sorted T cell fraction (not recorded which). The chain's CDR3 is CASSVGLGSYNEQFF. The CDR3 coding sequence is TGTGCCAGCAGCGTAGGACTAGGTTCTTACAATGAGCAGTTCTTC. Combining the CDR3 with reference TRBV9 and TRBJ2-1 gives the whole variable domain DSGVTQTPKHLITATGQRVTLRCSPRSGDLSVYWYQQSLDQGLQFLIQYYNGEERAKGNILERFSAQQFPDLHSELNLSSLELGDSALYFCASSVGLGSYNEQFFGPGTRLTVL.